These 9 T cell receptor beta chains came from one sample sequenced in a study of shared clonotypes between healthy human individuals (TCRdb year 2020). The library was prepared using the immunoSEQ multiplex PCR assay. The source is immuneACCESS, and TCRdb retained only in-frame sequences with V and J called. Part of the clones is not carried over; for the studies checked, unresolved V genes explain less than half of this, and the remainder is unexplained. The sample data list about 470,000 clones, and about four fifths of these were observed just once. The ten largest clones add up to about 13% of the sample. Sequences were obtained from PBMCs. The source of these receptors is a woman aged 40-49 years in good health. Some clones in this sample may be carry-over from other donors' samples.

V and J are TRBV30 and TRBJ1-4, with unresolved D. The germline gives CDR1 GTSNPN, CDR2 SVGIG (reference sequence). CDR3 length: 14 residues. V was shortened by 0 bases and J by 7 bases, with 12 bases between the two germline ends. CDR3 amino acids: CAWSVRLGFEKLFF. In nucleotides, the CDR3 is TGTGCCTGGAGTGTACGGCTAGGGTTTGAAAAACTGTTTTTT.

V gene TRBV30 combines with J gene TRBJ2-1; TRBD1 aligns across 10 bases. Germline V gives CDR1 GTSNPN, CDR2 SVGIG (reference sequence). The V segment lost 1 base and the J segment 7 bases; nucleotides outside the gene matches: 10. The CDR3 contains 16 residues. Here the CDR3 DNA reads TGTGCCTGGAGTGAGGTCCGGGACAGGGGAGTAAATGAGCAGTTCTTC. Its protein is CAWSEVRDRGVNEQFF.

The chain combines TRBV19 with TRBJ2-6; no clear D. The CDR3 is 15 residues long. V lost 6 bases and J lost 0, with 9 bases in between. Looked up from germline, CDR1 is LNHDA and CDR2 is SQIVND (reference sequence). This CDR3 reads CASSMLLSGANVLTF. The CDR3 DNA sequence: TGTGCCAGTAGCATGCTCCTCTCTGGGGCCAACGTCCTGACTTTC.

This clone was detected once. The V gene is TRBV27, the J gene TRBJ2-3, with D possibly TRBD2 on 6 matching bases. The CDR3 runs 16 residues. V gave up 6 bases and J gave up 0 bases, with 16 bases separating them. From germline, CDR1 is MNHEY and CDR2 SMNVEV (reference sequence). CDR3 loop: CASSLRGLRSTDTQYF. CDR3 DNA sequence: TGTGCCAGCAGCCTTAGGGGACTCAGGAGCACAGATACGCAGTATTTT.

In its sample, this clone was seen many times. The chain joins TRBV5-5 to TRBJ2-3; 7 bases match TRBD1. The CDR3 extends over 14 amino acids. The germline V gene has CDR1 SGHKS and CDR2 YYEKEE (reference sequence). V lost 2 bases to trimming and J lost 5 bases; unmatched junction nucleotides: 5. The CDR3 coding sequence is TGTGCCAGCAGCTTCCGGGACAGACTAGATACGCAGTATTTT. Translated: CASSFRDRLDTQYF.

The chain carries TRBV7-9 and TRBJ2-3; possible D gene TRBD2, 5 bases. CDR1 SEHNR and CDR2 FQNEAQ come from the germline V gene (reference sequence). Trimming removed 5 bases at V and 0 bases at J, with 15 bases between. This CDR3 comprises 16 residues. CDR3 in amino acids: CASSATLGRSTDTQYF. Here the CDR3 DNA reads TGTGCCAGCAGCGCAACTCTAGGGAGAAGCACAGATACGCAGTATTTT.

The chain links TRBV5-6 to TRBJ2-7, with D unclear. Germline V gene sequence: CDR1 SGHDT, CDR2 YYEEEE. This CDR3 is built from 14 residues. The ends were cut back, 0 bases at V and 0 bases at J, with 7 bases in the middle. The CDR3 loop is CASSLEFGSYEQYF. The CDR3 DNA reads TGTGCCAGCAGCTTGGAGTTTGGCTCCTACGAGCAGTACTTC.

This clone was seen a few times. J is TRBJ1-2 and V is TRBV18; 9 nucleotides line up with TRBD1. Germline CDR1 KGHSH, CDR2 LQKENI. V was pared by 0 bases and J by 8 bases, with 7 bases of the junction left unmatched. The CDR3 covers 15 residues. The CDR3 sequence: CASSPPSGQGYGYTF. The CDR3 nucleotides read TGTGCCAGCTCACCACCGTCTGGACAGGGGTACGGCTACACCTTC.

CDR3: CASSALAGNHNEQFF. CDR3 sequence (DNA): TGTGCCAGCAGCGCTCTAGCAGGGAACCACAATGAGCAGTTCTTC. The gene calls are TRBV7-2 and TRBJ2-1; perhaps D is TRBD1 or TRBD2 (5 bases each). CDR3 size: 15 residues. Between the trimmed V and J ends, which lost 5 bases and 5 bases, there was a span of 16 bases. The germline V gene has CDR1 SGHTA and CDR2 FQGNSA.